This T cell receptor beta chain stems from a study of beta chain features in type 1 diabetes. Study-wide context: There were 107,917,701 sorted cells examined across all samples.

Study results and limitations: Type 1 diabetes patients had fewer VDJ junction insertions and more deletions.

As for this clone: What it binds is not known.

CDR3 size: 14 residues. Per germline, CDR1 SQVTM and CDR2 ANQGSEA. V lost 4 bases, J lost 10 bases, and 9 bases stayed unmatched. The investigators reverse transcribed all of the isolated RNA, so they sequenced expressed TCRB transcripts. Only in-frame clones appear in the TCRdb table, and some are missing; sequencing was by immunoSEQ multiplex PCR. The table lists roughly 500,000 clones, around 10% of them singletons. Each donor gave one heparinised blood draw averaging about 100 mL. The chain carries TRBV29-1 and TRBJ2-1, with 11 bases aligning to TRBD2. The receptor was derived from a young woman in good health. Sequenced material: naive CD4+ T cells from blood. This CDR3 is CSVGRASGRPEQFF. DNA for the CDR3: TGCAGCGTTGGGCGGGCTAGCGGGAGGCCAGAGCAGTTCTTC.